This T cell receptor beta chain came from a study of cytomegalovirus exposure and HLA in healthy donors. The germline V gene has CDR1 LGHNA and CDR2 YSLEER. CDR3 length: 15 residues. Participants comprised healthy donors of bone marrow. Both 60 Vbeta primers and 13 Jbeta primers went into the PCR. Only in-frame clones appear in the TCRdb table, and some are missing; sequencing was by immunoSEQ multiplex PCR. The table lists under 200,000 clones, about 80% of them singletons. Sequences were obtained from PBMCs. The chain is built from TRBV4-3 and TRBJ2-5; no clear D gene. The closer fit of TRBJ2-7 to the DNA end suggests the J call may be wrong. The TCR was taken from a man aged 25 to 40 in good health and CMV-seronegative. CDR3 in DNA: TGCGCCAGCAGCCAAGAGTGGCAGGAAGCCTACGAGCAGTACTTC. Translation: CASSQEWQEAYEQYF.